The entry below describes one T cell receptor beta chain. Sequencing used immunoSEQ multiplex PCR; TCRdb keeps in-frame clones, though not all of them. This repertoire shows approximately 350,000 clones, 88% found once; its top ten account for 5.5% to 7.5%. This specimen comes from a study of blood T cell repertoires in COVID-19. Turning to the study itself: The United States, Italy and Spain were the sources of the acute and convalescent COVID-19 samples.

The CDR3 is made up of 13 amino acids. Trimming removed 1 base from V and 3 bases from J, with 5 bases in between. CDR1 and CDR2 (germline): KGHDR, SFDVKD. The receptor's source is a woman between 70 and 85 years old with COVID-19, enrolled during active disease. Sequences were obtained from peripheral blood. The chain combines TRBV24-1 with TRBJ1-2; D is unresolved. Here the CDR3 reads CATSDFEDYGYTF. CDR3 nucleotide sequence: TGTGCCACCAGTGATTTTGAGGACTATGGCTACACCTTC.